This TCR beta chain was retrieved from a study of tumor and adjacent non-tumor tissue in lung cancer. Study details: Aged roughly 31 to 80 years, patients included 10 men and 4 or 5 women with stage I to III disease.

Study results and limitations: Normal lung showed higher cumulative top 100 clone frequency than tumor. Significantly higher TCR diversity was found in tumor than normal lung.

RNA was extracted from bulk tissue without any cell sorting. More than 3 cm separated this lung sample from the edge of the tumor. Donors were chemotherapy-naive, newly diagnosed lung cancer surgical patients in China, August–late 2014. Concerning this clonotype itself: Its antigen is as yet unknown.

A modified ARM-PCR protocol with three rounds of nested PCR amplified TCRbeta. TCRdb reprocessed the multiplex PCR reads with MiXCR, giving one entry per CDR3 protein. The table includes 45,000 or so distinct CDR3 sequences, roughly two thirds detected once. This TCR was recovered from a woman aged 35 to 49 with non-small cell lung cancer. The sequencing input was distant non-tumor lung tissue.

Here the CDR3 DNA reads TGCAGCGTTGACCGGGTGGGGAGAGGGGGGACCCAGTACTTC. The encoded protein is CSVDRVGRGGTQYF. J is TRBJ2-5 and V is TRBV29-1; perhaps TRBD1 as D (6 bases). V lost 3 bases to trimming and J lost 7 bases, with 18 bases between them. The CDR3 has 14 residues. From germline, CDR1 is SQVTM and CDR2 ANQGSEA.